This T cell receptor beta chain originates from a study of cytomegalovirus exposure and HLA in healthy donors. Background on the study: The same platform was used for the 90 to 150 validation repertoires as for the approximately 630 first-cohort repertoires, as reported in a later analysis.

Profiling relied on immunoSEQ multiplex PCR, and the TCRdb table lists in-frame clones only, not all of them. The sample contains around 190,000 clones, 86% of which appear only once. Sequenced: PBMCs. The TCR originated in a woman between 18 and 30 years old in good health and CMV-seronegative.

The CDR3 region has the DNA TGTGCCAGCTCACCATCGTACGGACAGGTGGGAGGCTACACCTTC. Amino acids: CASSPSYGQVGGYTF. The chain has TRBV18 and TRBJ1-2; 7 bases align to TRBD1. Germline V gives CDR1 KGHSH, CDR2 LQKENI. The CDR3 loop spans 15 amino acids. J lost 8 bases, V lost 2 bases, and 11 bases had no gene match. Using reference TRBV18 and TRBJ1-2 for the parts outside the CDR3, the full variable domain is NAGVMQNPRHLVRRRGQEARLRCSPMKGHSHVYWYRQLPEEGLKFMVYLQKENIIDESGMPKERFSAEFPKEGPSILRIQQVVRGDSAAYFCASSPSYGQVGGYTFGSGTRLTVV.